The table lists the clone carrying this T cell receptor beta chain with a few counts. This sample was taken from a study of cytomegalovirus exposure and HLA in healthy donors. Among the donors, all were healthy bone marrow donors. Donors showed nominal health when sampled, although they likely had unrecorded immune exposures. V shed 0 bases, J shed 2 bases, and the junction held 1 base outside the gene matches. The germline V gene encodes CDR1 SGHVS and CDR2 FQNEAQ. The CDR3 extends over 14 amino acids. The primer mix had 60 Vbeta and 13 Jbeta primers. Here immunoSEQ multiplex PCR was the method, and the copy in TCRdb shows in-frame clones only, minus some. The sample lists fewer than 200,000 clones, roughly a tenth occurring once.

The sequenced material came from PBMCs. This chain links TRBV7-8 with TRBJ2-7; 7 positions agree with TRBD2. The clonotype originates from a woman aged 25 to 45 in good health and CMV-seropositive. CDR3 protein: CASSLAGGTYEQYF. CDR3 bases: TGTGCCAGCAGCTTAGCGGGAGGGACCTACGAGCAGTACTTC.